Described below is a single TCR beta chain sequence and its context. In its sample, this clone was seen a few times. Its antigen is still unknown. This clone may be a read error of a much larger clone one base away. The data belong to a study of metastatic and nonmetastatic thyroid tumors (dated by TCRdb to between 2020 and 2021). The study in broad terms: For patients with malignant and with benign thyroid disease, the researchers compared repertoires between peripheral blood samples and tumor or nodule tissue samples. The investigation overall reported the following: In both blood and tumor samples, malignant tumors were reported to have significantly higher TCR beta diversity than benign nodules.

No patient had received any treatment before thyroid surgery. Using T-cell receptor beta sequencing, the researchers looked back retrospectively at clinical samples from patients, gathered between the early 2010s and the late 2010s. Preparation of the library involved PCR. Sequenced on an Illumina HiSeq 4000. The TCR beta-chain CDR3 region of each patient was profiled by high-throughput sequencing. From the authors' description of their analysis: Drawing on CDR3 differences between clinicopathological groups, the researchers built a classifier meant to tell apart patients with distant-metastatic papillary thyroid cancer. To measure repertoire diversity the researchers used the Shannon index, while the Morisita-Horn index served to gauge how similar the tumor and blood repertoires were. Using fastp at Q25 and MiXCR, TCRdb reprocessed the public reads and kept productive beta chains. What appears here as the V and J calls and clone size reflects TCRdb's work, not the paper's. Across this sample there are roughly 42,000 clones, with under 20% seen only once. Approximately 15% of the sample rests with the top ten.

The CDR3, cysteine through phenylalanine, is 16 amino acids long. Only the CDR3 DNA is retained, 48 bases long and in frame from the first base. The germline V and J ends show losses of 4 bases and 6 bases respectively, and no gene match explains 11 bases of the junction. CDR1 MNHEY and CDR2 SVGEGT were looked up in the germline V gene. This sequence was found in a female donor with papillary thyroid cancer or a benign thyroid nodule (not recorded which). Some clones in this sample may be carry-over from other donors' samples. The chain links TRBV6-2 or TRBV6-3 with TRBJ2-1; 8 middle bases align to TRBD2. The source material was tumor tissue. The DNA sequence is given as TGTGCCAGCAGTTCTTATGGGACTAGGGTATGCAATGAGCAGTTCTTC. It encodes CASSSYGTRVCNEQFF.